This is a list of T cell receptor beta chains from one sample in a study of long-term antiretroviral therapy in people with HIV. Clones were read by immunoSEQ multiplex PCR, and TCRdb kept only the in-frame ones, dropping some. The data show approximately 8,800 clones, with about 73% seen just once and 20% to 30% held by the top ten. The specimen was unsorted PBMCs, collected 0.6 years before starting antiretroviral therapy. Receptors were obtained from a man in his forties with HIV. The CDR3 runs from the conserved cysteine through the conserved F or W. A D gene is named only where the DNA matches it firmly. Rows give clone size only sometimes, using once, few, many, or a class for an expanded clone.

>TRBD1|TRBV5-6|TRBJ1-1|.
TGTGCCAGCAGCTGGGGACAGTTGAACACTGAAGCTTTCTTT
CASSWGQLNTEAFF
>.|TRBV7-2|TRBJ1-1|.
TGTGCCAGCAGCTTATCGCCCGGGGAGGAAGATTTCTTT
CASSLSPGEEDFF
>TRBD1|TRBV5-6|TRBJ2-1|once
TGTGCCAGCAGCTCGACAGGGATATGGGGTGAGCAGTTCTTC
CASSSTGIWGEQFF
>.|TRBV5-1|TRBJ1-2|once
TGCGCCAGCCGCTTCGAGGGGGGCTACACCTTC
CASRFEGGYTF
>.|TRBV6-1|TRBJ1-6|.
TGTGCCAGCAGTGAAGCTTACGGGGCCAGGGCCTACTCCTATAATTCACCCCTCCACTTT
CASSEAYGARAYSYNSPLHF
>.|TRBV30|TRBJ1-1|once
TGTGCCTGGAAAGCCGGGGGGAGGACTGAAGCTTTCTTT
CAWKAGGRTEAFF
>.|TRBV7-9|TRBJ2-1|large
TGTGCCAGCAGCTTAGTGCTAGAGGGAAATGAGCAGTTCTTC
CASSLVLEGNEQFF
>.|TRBV5-6|TRBJ1-5|.
TGTGCCAGCAGCTTTTGGGGCAATCAGCCCCAGCATTTT
CASSFWGNQPQHF
>TRBD1|TRBV13|TRBJ2-7|.
TGTGCCAGCAGCGATTCAAACACAGGGGTTTTATCCTACGAGCAGTACTTC
CASSDSNTGVLSYEQYF
>.|TRBV4-1|TRBJ2-4|medium-sized
TGCGCCAGCAGCCAAGAGGGGGACCCCCCCTCGTTATCGGACATTCAGTACTTC
CASSQEGDPPSLSDIQYF
>.|TRBV7-9|TRBJ1-2|.
TGTGCCAGCAGCTTATCGGGTAACGGCTACACCTTC
CASSLSGNGYTF
>.|TRBV7-2|TRBJ1-5|.
TGTGCCAGCAGCTTAGTAGCGGGGGGCAATCAGCCCCAGCATTTT
CASSLVAGGNQPQHF
>.|TRBV2|TRBJ1-3|.
TGTGCCAGCAGTACAGGGTTCTCTGGAAACACCATATATTTT
CASSTGFSGNTIYF
>.|TRBV27|TRBJ1-4|.
TGTGCCAGCAGTCCCGGATCCTTTAATGAAAAACTGTTTTTT
CASSPGSFNEKLFF
>.|TRBV7-9|TRBJ1-2|few
TGTGCCAGCAGCCAGGACAGTAACTATGGCTACACCTTC
CASSQDSNYGYTF
>.|TRBV7-8|TRBJ2-3|.
TGTGCCAGCAGCTTAGGAGGGACCCACGATACGCAGTATTTT
CASSLGGTHDTQYF
>.|TRBV5-8|TRBJ2-4|.
TGTGCCAGCAGCTTGGACCTAATAGCCAAAAACATTCAGTACTTC
CASSLDLIAKNIQYF
>.|TRBV20-1|TRBJ2-7|.
TGCAGTGCTGTCTCCTACGAGCAGTACTTC
CSAVSYEQYF
>.|TRBV5-1|TRBJ2-2|.
TGCGCCAGCAGCTTGGGGGCCCTGAGGGAGCTGTTTTTT
CASSLGALRELFF
>.|TRBV5-1|TRBJ2-2|.
TGCGCCAGCAGGAAGGGGGTCCCTAACGCCGGGGAGCTGTTTTTT
CASRKGVPNAGELFF
>.|TRBV27|TRBJ2-1|.
TGTGCCAGCAGTTTGGCGCTTGGTGAGCAGTTCTTC
CASSLALGEQFF
>TRBD2|TRBV2|TRBJ2-2|.
TGTGCCAGCAGTGGGCCCCCTAGCGGCTCGTGGACCGGGGAGCTGTTTTTT
CASSGPPSGSWTGELFF
>.|TRBV2|TRBJ1-5|.
TGTGCCAGCAGCGGTGGGGGGTTAGAGCAGCCCCAGCATTTT
CASSGGGLEQPQHF
>.|TRBV7-8|TRBJ1-2|few
TGTGCCAGCAGCCCACAGGGCGGCGACCTGGGTGGCTACACCTTC
CASSPQGGDLGGYTF
>.|TRBV6-6|TRBJ1-5|few
TGTGCCAGCAGTTCTGATCAGCCCCAGCATTTT
CASSSDQPQHF
>.|TRBV4-1|TRBJ2-7|.
TGCGCCAGCAGCCAAGATTGGGGGCAGACCTACGAGCAGTACTTC
CASSQDWGQTYEQYF
>.|TRBV6-5|TRBJ1-1|.
TGTGCCAGCAGTTACAATCTTGGCACCACTGAAGCTTTCTTT
CASSYNLGTTEAFF
>TRBD2|TRBV19|TRBJ2-5|.
TGTGCCAGTAGTCGTCCGGGACTAGGGCAAGAGACCCAGTACTTC
CASSRPGLGQETQYF
>.|TRBV27|TRBJ1-2|.
TGTGCCAGCAGTTTGGTTGGGGCCGGGGGCTATGGCTACACCTTC
CASSLVGAGGYGYTF
>TRBD2|TRBV12-5|TRBJ2-1|.
TGTGCTAGTGGACTGCGGGCGGGGGGCTCCTACAATGAGCAGTTCTTC
CASGLRAGGSYNEQFF
>.|TRBV11-2|TRBJ2-3|.
TGTGCCAGCAGCGGCAGGGTGTTGGATACGCAGTATTTT
CASSGRVLDTQYF